Listed here are 24 T cell receptor beta chains from one sample, sequenced in a study of neurological immune-mediated disorders. TCRdb recomputed calls from the 5' RACE reads with MiXCR, one row per CDR3 protein. The sample holds 60,000 to 70,000 distinct CDR3 sequences, roughly 5% seen once. Material for sequencing was PBMCs. Receptors were obtained from a human donor with multiple sclerosis. The donor label of this sample is uncertain.

This clonotype has ten or more counts. The J gene is TRBJ2-3, the V gene TRBV5-1, with D tentatively TRBD2 (6 bases). With 2 bases removed from V and 0 bases from J, the gap between germline ends came to 7 bases. This CDR3 is 14 amino acids long. Germline V gene data show CDR1 as SGHRS and CDR2 as YFSETQ. The CDR3 loop is CASSFLASTDTQYF. CDR3 DNA sequence: TGCGCCAGCAGCTTCCTAGCGAGCACAGATACGCAGTATTTT.

Many counts were recorded for this clonotype. V and J are TRBV20-1 and TRBJ1-6; D uncertain. The CDR3 length is 14 residues. Germline CDR1 reads DFQATT; CDR2 reads SNEGSKA (reference sequence). Trimming removed 3 bases at V and 9 bases at J, with 15 bases between. CDR3 protein: CSARPTVESSPLHF. As DNA, the CDR3 is TGCAGTGCTAGGCCTACAGTAGAAAGTTCACCCCTCCACTTT.

This clonotype was counted many times. This chain uses TRBV11-2 with TRBJ1-1; D is possibly TRBD1 (6 bases). CDR1 is SGHAT and CDR2 is FQNNGV in the germline V gene. This CDR3 region has 13 residues. Trimming cost V 3 bases and J 7 bases, with 12 bases left between them. CDR3 loop: CASSFTGRLEAFF. CDR3 nucleotide sequence: TGTGCCAGCAGCTTTACAGGGCGGCTTGAAGCTTTCTTT.

This clonotype has ten or more counts. The chain joins TRBV15 to TRBJ2-3; 8 bases align to TRBD2. The germline CDR1 and CDR2 sequences are LNHNV and YYDKDF (reference sequence). The V and J ends lost 1 base and 13 bases, in that order; junction bases with no gene match: 4. This CDR3 has 12 amino acids. CDR3 sequence: CATSRGAGGKYF. The CDR3 DNA follows: TGTGCCACCAGCAGAGGGGCGGGGGGAAAGTATTTT.

This clonotype was seen only once. Relative to the germline gene, one junction end is altered; a read error may explain this. The CDR3 bases are TGCGCCAGCAGCCTTCGAGTGAACACTGAACCTATCTTT. This codes for CASSLRVNTEPIF. The genes are TRBV4-1 and TRBJ1-1; the D is unclear. Germline values: CDR1 MGHRA, CDR2 YSYEKL. This CDR3 contains 13 residues.

This clonotype was observed many times. The rearrangement links TRBV20-1 to TRBJ2-7; possibly TRBD1 for D (5 bases). CDR1 and CDR2 from the germline V gene are DFQATT and SNEGSKA (reference sequence). The CDR3 contains 13 residues. The ends were cut back, 6 bases at V and 0 bases at J, with 12 bases in the middle. CDR3 nucleotide sequence: TGCAGTGCACCGGACATTCTCTCCTACGAGCAGTACTTC. Protein product: CSAPDILSYEQYF.

This clonotype was found many times. Compared with germline, one end of the junction differs, possibly owing to a read error. The chain has TRBV2 and TRBJ1-1; no definite D call. This CDR3 region has 17 residues. From germline, CDR1 is SNHLY and CDR2 FYNNEI. The CDR3 nucleotides are TGTGCCAGCAGTGAATGGCAGCAGGTAGCTTCGAACGCTGAAGCTTTCTTT. This sequence encodes CASSEWQQVASNAEAFF.

The table lists this clonotype with a few counts. This rearrangement joins TRBV18 to TRBJ2-1; 8 nucleotides align to TRBD2. From germline, CDR1 is KGHSH and CDR2 LQKENI. The CDR3 runs to 14 residues. Trimming cost V 3 bases and J 11 bases; bases outside gene matches: 9. This chain's CDR3 is CASSPPGTSSKQFF. The CDR3 DNA follows: TGTGCCAGCTCACCCCCCGGGACTAGTTCGAAGCAGTTCTTC.

This clonotype was detected many times. V and J are TRBV5-1 and TRBJ2-7; tentatively, D is TRBD1 (5 bases). This CDR3 has 13 residues. Germline assignment: CDR1 SGHRS and CDR2 YFSETQ. The V end was cut by 3 bases, the J end by 6 bases, with 13 bases between. Here the CDR3 DNA reads TGCGCCAGCAGCTCGAGACAGTTAGCCGAGCAGTACTTC. Its protein product is CASSSRQLAEQYF.

The chain carries TRBV5-1 and TRBJ1-1; possibly TRBD1 for D (6 bases). Germline V gives CDR1 SGHRS, CDR2 YFSETQ. The CDR3 length is 14 residues. Trimming took 5 bases from V and 0 from J, leaving 11 bases between them. The DNA for the CDR3 is TGCGCCAGCAGTCTAACAGGGCTGAACACTGAAGCTTTCTTT. Protein sequence: CASSLTGLNTEAFF.

This clonotype was seen at least ten times. The V call is TRBV20-1, the J call TRBJ1-2; a possible D gene is TRBD1 (6 bases). Looked up from germline, CDR1 is DFQATT and CDR2 is SNEGSKA (reference sequence). This CDR3 comprises 13 residues. V was pared by 6 bases and J by 3 bases, with 14 bases between. CDR3: CSAERDTYYGYTF. The DNA for the CDR3 is TGCAGTGCCGAGAGGGACACCTACTATGGCTACACCTTC.

This clonotype came up many times. The chain joins TRBV7-2 to TRBJ2-7, with 7 bases matching TRBD2. Germline V gene sequence: CDR1 SGHTA, CDR2 FQGNSA. This CDR3 has 14 amino acids. J gave up 4 bases and V 1 base, and 4 bases lay outside the gene matches. For the CDR3, the DNA is TGTGCCAGCAGCTTAGTCCGGGGGGATTACGAGCAGTACTTC. It yields the protein CASSLVRGDYEQYF.

This clonotype appeared many times. The gene calls are TRBV5-1 and TRBJ2-1; 9 bases line up with TRBD1. The CDR3 totals 15 residues. Trimming removed 4 bases from V and 8 bases from J; junction bases left unmatched: 10. Germline values: CDR1 SGHRS, CDR2 YFSETQ. The CDR3 loop reads CASSEKPGQGDEQFF. CDR3 nucleotide sequence: TGCGCCAGCAGCGAAAAGCCGGGACAGGGTGATGAGCAGTTCTTC.

In this sample, this clonotype turned up many times. The chain employs TRBV15 and TRBJ1-4; 7 nucleotides match TRBD1. In germline, CDR1 is LNHNV, CDR2 YYDKDF (reference sequence). This CDR3 is built from 14 residues. V shed 1 base and J 6 bases; nucleotides not matched to a gene: 2. The CDR3: CATSRVQGYEKLFF. The CDR3 DNA is TGTGCCACCAGCAGAGTACAGGGGTATGAAAAACTGTTTTTT.

This clonotype was recorded many times. V usage is TRBV6-2 or TRBV6-3 and J usage is TRBJ1-2, with D possibly TRBD1 on 5 matching bases. V was trimmed by 0 bases and J by 3 bases, leaving 17 bases between them. Germline V gives CDR1 MNHEY, CDR2 SVGEGT. CDR3 size: 17 residues. CDR3 loop: CASSYSKSGDRYYGYTF. CDR3 DNA sequence: TGTGCCAGCAGTTACTCGAAATCGGGGGACCGGTACTATGGCTACACCTTC.

This clonotype has at least ten counts. The V and J genes are TRBV27 and TRBJ2-7; 10 bases agree with TRBD1. Germline V gene data show CDR1 as MNHEY and CDR2 as SMNVEV (reference sequence). The CDR3 is 16 amino acids. J gave up 5 bases and V 6 bases, and 13 bases lay outside the gene matches. CDR3 in DNA: TGTGCCAGCAGCGTCGCATCCGGGACAGGGGTGGACGAGCAGTACTTC. Its protein is CASSVASGTGVDEQYF.

J is TRBJ2-5 and V is TRBV24-1; D possibly uses TRBD1 or TRBD2 (5 bases each). CDR1 and CDR2 (germline): KGHDR, SFDVKD. The CDR3 runs to 14 residues. Deletions cut 3 bases from V and 5 bases from J, with 12 bases between. The CDR3, as DNA: TGTGCCACCAGTGATCCAGACAGAGGGGAGACCCAGTACTTC. It yields the protein CATSDPDRGETQYF.

Ten or more counts support this clonotype. The chain combines TRBV18 with TRBJ1-1; D perhaps matches TRBD1 (5 bases). Trimming cost V 3 bases and J 8 bases, with 16 bases left between them. The CDR3 is 14 amino acids. Germline V lookup: CDR1 KGHSH, CDR2 LQKENI. The DNA of the CDR3 is TGTGCCAGCTCACCCGAGACAGACAACATCGAAGCTTTCTTT. It is translated as CASSPETDNIEAFF.

Ten or more counts support this clonotype. The V and J genes are TRBV20-1 and TRBJ1-1; TRBD1 is a possible D gene (6 bases). The CDR3 is 14 residues long. V dropped 4 bases and J dropped 3 bases, with 15 bases sitting between them. The germline gives CDR1 DFQATT, CDR2 SNEGSKA (reference sequence). CDR3 nucleotide sequence: TGCAGTGCTAAAAAGGCTTCAGGGGACACTGAAGCTTTCTTT. Protein product: CSAKKASGDTEAFF.

The V and J genes are TRBV12-3 or TRBV12-4 and TRBJ1-2, with a possible D match to TRBD1 (6 bases). Trimming shortened V by 5 bases and J by 3 bases, and 13 bases separated the two germline ends. CDR3 size: 14 residues. The CDR3: CASSPLTGHYGYTF. The DNA of the CDR3 is TGTGCCAGCAGTCCCTTGACAGGCCACTATGGCTACACCTTC.

This clonotype was counted many times. This chain connects TRBV12-3 or TRBV12-4 to TRBJ2-3, with no clear D. The CDR3 has 14 amino acids. Trimming pared 5 bases from V and 2 bases from J, leaving 11 bases between. The DNA for the CDR3 is TGTGCCAGCAGTCCCCGGTCCTACACAGATACGCAGTATTTT. This translates into CASSPRSYTDTQYF.

This clonotype was observed many times. The gene calls are TRBV5-1 and TRBJ1-1; D not certain. The germline CDR1 and CDR2 sequences are SGHRS and YFSETQ. V was trimmed by 1 base and J by 5 bases, leaving 9 bases between them. The CDR3 has 13 residues. CDR3: CASSLWESTEAFF. The CDR3 DNA is TGCGCCAGCAGCTTGTGGGAGAGTACTGAAGCTTTCTTT.

The rearrangement joins TRBV6-2 or TRBV6-3 to TRBJ1-1, with 9 nucleotides matching TRBD1. The trim removed 0 bases at V and 5 bases at J, leaving 4 bases unmatched. Germline values: CDR1 MNHEY, CDR2 SVGEGT. The CDR3 totals 15 residues. CDR3 protein: CASSYSKTGGTEAFF. The DNA of the CDR3 is TGTGCCAGCAGTTACTCGAAGACAGGGGGTACTGAAGCTTTCTTT.

This clonotype was seen repeatedly, ten times or more. The chain uses TRBV20-1 and TRBJ1-2; D gene ambiguous. The V end was cut by 4 bases, the J end by 8 bases, with 14 bases between. The CDR3 consists of 12 residues. The germline gives CDR1 DFQATT, CDR2 SNEGSKA (reference sequence). CDR3 sequence: CSATVPGRGYTF. CDR3 bases: TGCAGTGCTACGGTGCCAGGCCGGGGCTACACCTTC.